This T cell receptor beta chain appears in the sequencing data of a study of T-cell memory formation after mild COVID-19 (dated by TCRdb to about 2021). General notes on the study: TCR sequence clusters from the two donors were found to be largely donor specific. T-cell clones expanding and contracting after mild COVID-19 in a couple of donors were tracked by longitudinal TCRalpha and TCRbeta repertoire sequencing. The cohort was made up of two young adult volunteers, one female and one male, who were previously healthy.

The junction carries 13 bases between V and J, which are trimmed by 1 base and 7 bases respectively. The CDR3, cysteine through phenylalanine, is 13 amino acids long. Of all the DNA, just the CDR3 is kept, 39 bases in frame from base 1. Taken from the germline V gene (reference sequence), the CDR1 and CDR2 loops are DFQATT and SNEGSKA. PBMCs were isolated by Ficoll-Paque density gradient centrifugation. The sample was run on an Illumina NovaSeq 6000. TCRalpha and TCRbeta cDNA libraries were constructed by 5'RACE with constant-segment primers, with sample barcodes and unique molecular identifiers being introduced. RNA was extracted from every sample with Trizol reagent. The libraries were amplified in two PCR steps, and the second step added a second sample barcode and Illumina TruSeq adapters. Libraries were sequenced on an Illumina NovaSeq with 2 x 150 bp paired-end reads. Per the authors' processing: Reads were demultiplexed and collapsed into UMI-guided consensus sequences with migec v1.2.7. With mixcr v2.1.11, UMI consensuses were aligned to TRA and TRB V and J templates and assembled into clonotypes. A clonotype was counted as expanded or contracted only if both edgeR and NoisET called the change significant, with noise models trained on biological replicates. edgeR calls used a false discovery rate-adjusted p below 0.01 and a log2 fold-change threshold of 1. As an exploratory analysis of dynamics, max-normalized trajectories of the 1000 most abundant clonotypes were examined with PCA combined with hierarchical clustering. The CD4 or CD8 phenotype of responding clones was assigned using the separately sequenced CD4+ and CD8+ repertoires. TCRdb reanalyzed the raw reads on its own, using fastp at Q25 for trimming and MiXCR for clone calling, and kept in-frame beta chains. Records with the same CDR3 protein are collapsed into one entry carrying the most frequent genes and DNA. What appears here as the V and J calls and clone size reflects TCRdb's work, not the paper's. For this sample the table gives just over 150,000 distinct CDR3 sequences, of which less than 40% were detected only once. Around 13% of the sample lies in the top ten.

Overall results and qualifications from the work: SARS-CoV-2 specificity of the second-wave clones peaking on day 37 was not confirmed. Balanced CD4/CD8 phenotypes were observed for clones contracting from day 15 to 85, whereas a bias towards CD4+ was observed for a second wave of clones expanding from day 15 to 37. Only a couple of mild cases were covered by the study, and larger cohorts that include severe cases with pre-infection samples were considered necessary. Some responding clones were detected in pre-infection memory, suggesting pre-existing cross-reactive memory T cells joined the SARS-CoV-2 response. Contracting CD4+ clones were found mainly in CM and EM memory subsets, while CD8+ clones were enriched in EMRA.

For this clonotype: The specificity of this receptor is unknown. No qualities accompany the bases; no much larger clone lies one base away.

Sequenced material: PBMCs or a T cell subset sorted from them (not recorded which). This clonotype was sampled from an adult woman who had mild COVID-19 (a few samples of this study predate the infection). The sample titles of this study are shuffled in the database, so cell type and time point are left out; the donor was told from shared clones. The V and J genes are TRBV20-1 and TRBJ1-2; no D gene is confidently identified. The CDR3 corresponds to CSARGGGMAGYTF. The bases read TGCAGTGCTAGAGGGGGAGGGATGGCTGGCTACACCTTC.